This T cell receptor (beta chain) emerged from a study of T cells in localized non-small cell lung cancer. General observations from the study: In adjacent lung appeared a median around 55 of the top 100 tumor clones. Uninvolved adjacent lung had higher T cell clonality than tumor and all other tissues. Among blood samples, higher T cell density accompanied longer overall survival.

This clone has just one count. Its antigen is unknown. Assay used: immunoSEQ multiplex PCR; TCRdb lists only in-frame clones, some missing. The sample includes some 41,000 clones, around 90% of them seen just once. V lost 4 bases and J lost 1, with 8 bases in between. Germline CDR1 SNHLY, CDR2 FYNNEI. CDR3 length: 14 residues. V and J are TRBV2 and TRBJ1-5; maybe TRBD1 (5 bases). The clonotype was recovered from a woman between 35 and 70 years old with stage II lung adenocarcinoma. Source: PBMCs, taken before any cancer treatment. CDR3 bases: TGTGCCAGCAGTGTAGGACACAGCAATCAGCCCCAGCATTTT. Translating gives CASSVGHSNQPQHF. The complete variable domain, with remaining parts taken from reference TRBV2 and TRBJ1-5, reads EPEVTQTPSHQVTQMGQEVILRCVPISNHLYFYWYRQILGQKVEFLVSFYNNEISEKSEIFDDQFSVERPDGSNFTLKIRSTKLEDSAMYFCASSVGHSNQPQHFGDGTRLSIL.